What follows are 14 T cell receptor beta chains derived from one specimen sequenced in a study of tissue T cells after allogeneic stem cell transplantation. Generated by immunoSEQ multiplex PCR, the TCRdb table keeps only in-frame clones and is missing some. The profile covers 7,000 to 10,000 clones, with 47% appearing a single time and 7.1% taken by the ten largest. The time point is: mouse harvest day 7 after allogeneic transplant. Each mouse received 10^7 T-cell-depleted marrow cells plus 10^6 splenic CD5+ T cells by tail vein. Specimen: gut tissue. The receptors shown here come from a female BALB/c mouse given C57BL/6 T cells with graft-versus-host disease after an allogeneic hematopoietic cell transplant.

For this clone: Mouse germline and gene names are used. The CDR3 extends 1 residue past the end of the read, so its final part is completed from the germline J gene. The chain employs TRBV26 and TRBJ1-1; no firm D call. Germline V gives CDR1 KGHPV, CDR2 FQNQEV (reference sequence). The CDR3 consists of 13 residues. The V end lost 3 bases, the J end lost 4 bases, and 9 bases lay between the germline ends. The CDR3 DNA, read in part, is TGTGCCAGCAGTCTAAGAAAGGGCACAGAAGTCTTC. Its protein product is CASSLRKGTEVF. From start to end, the CDR3 is CASSLRKGTEVFF.

In this sample, this clone turned up a few times. Gene names and germline match the mouse. The CDR3 end lies 1 residue beyond the end of the read and is filled in from the germline J gene. The rearrangement uses TRBV13-3 and TRBJ2-2; 9 positions match TRBD2. CDR1 and CDR2 from the germline V gene are NNHDY and SYVADS. This CDR3 is built from 14 residues. The trim removed 5 bases at V and 1 base at J, leaving 0 bases unmatched. The covered CDR3 bases are TGTGCCAGCAGGGACTGGGGAAACACCGGGCAGCTCTAC. The encoded protein is CASRDWGNTGQLY. The entire CDR3 reads CASRDWGNTGQLYF.

With respect to this clone: Mouse gene names apply. From the germline J gene comes the end of the CDR3, since the read stops 1 residue before it. The V gene is TRBV26, the J gene TRBJ1-1; the match to TRBD1 covers 7 bases. Per the germline V gene, CDR1 is KGHPV and CDR2 is FQNQEV (reference sequence). The CDR3 consists of 15 residues. V shed 3 bases and J 0 bases; nucleotides not matched to a gene: 4. The DNA read from the CDR3 is TGTGCCAGCAGTCTACCGGGACAGAAGAACACAGAAGTCTTC. Translating it yields CASSLPGQKNTEVF. The full CDR3 sequence reads CASSLPGQKNTEVFF.

As to this clone: Genes and germline come from the mouse. The read ends 1 residue early relative to the CDR3; the germline J gene fills the gap. The V gene is TRBV23, the J gene TRBJ1-1; the table's D call TRBD1 went unverified against the DNA. Germline lookup yields CDR1 KGHTA and CDR2 FQNQQP. CDR3 length equals 12 residues. The CDR3 spells CSSSKDRVEVFF. The part of the CDR3 DNA that was read is TGCTCCAGCAGTAAAGACAGGGTTGAAGTCTTC.

This clone was recorded a few times. The gene names here belong to mouse. The sequence runs out 1 residue before the end of the CDR3; the remainder is reconstructed from the germline J gene. The chain is built from TRBV24 and TRBJ2-7; no firm D call. The germline gives CDR1 KGHTA, CDR2 FRNEEI. The CDR3 runs 12 residues. Between the trimmed V and J ends, which lost 1 base and 4 bases, there was a span of 5 bases. This chain's CDR3 is CASSLWGYEQYF. The part of the CDR3 DNA that was read is TGTGCCAGCAGTCTGTGGGGTTATGAACAGTAC.

For this clone: Genes and germline are mouse. The read ends 1 residue early relative to the CDR3; the germline J gene fills the gap. This chain joins TRBV3 and TRBJ1-3, with 8 bases aligning to TRBD1. The CDR3 is 15 residues long. Germline CDR1 and CDR2: SNHLY and FYNGKV (reference sequence). The V and J ends lost 5 bases and 0 bases, in that order; junction bases with no gene match: 3. CDR3 in amino acids: CASSPTGGSGNTLYF. The CDR3 bases that were read are TGTGCCAGCAGCCCTACAGGGGGTTCTGGAAATACGCTCTAT.

A few counts support this clone. Gene names and germline refer to mouse. Incomplete CDR3 DNA: TGTGCCAGCAGCCACACTGCAAACACAGAAGTCTTC. Amino acids: CASSHTANTEVF. The entire CDR3 protein is CASSHTANTEVFF. The rearrangement links TRBV26 to TRBJ1-1, with D unclear. The read stops 1 residue short of the end of the CDR3; the missing end is completed from the germline J gene. Trimming cost V 6 bases and J 0 bases, with 8 bases left between them. The CDR3 spans 13 residues. Germline CDR1 and CDR2: KGHPV and FQNQEV (reference sequence).

About this clone: Gene names refer to mouse genes. The sequence runs out 1 residue before the end of the CDR3; the remainder is reconstructed from the germline J gene. This sample includes further DNA sequences coding for the same CDR3. V is TRBV26 and J is TRBJ2-5; D possibly corresponds to TRBD1 (5 bases). The CDR3 sequence is 13 residues long. Trimming stripped 2 bases from V and 3 bases from J, with 6 bases between. Germline lookup yields CDR1 KGHPV and CDR2 FQNQEV (reference sequence). The sequenced part of the CDR3 DNA is TGTGCCAGCAGTCTGGGACATCAAGACACCCAGTAC. Translated: CASSLGHQDTQY. The CDR3 in full is CASSLGHQDTQYF. Full variable domain (missing parts from reference TRBV26 and TRBJ2-5): NSKVIQTPRYLVKGQGQKAKMRCIPEKGHPVVFWYQQNKNNEFKFLINFQNQEVLQQIDMTEKRFSAECPSNSPCSLEIQSSEAGDSALYLCASSLGHQDTQYFGPGTRLLVL.

The table lists this clone with a count of one. The gene names here belong to mouse. With the read ending 1 residue before the CDR3 end, the germline J gene is used to fill in that end. The chain employs TRBV19 and TRBJ2-5; D gene unclear. There are 11 residues in the CDR3. The germline V gene has CDR1 FNHDT and CDR2 SITEND (reference sequence). V was cut by 8 bases and J by 2 bases, with 6 bases left in between. CDR3 DNA, as far as it was read: TGTGCCAGACACCTCCAAGACACCCAGTAC. This codes for CARHLQDTQY. In full, the CDR3 reads CARHLQDTQYF.

On this clone: The gene symbols are mouse symbols. The read falls 1 residue short of the CDR3 end, and the missing part is taken from the germline J gene. The genes are TRBV29 and TRBJ2-2; D unclear. With 6 bases removed from V and 4 bases from J, the gap between germline ends came to 3 bases. The CDR3 contains 11 residues. Per germline, CDR1 MSHET and CDR2 SYDVDS. The CDR3 reads CASRATGQLYF. CDR3 DNA (partial): TGTGCTAGCAGGGCCACCGGGCAGCTCTAC.

Comment on this clone: The germline and genes are mouse ones. The read comes to an end 1 residue before the CDR3 does, leaving the germline J gene to fill in the end. The gene calls are TRBV2 and TRBJ2-5; D might be TRBD1 (5 bases). The germline V gene has CDR1 LGHNA and CDR2 YSYQKL. This CDR3 contains 15 residues. Trimming cost V 0 bases and J 3 bases, with 10 bases left between them. The DNA read from the CDR3 is TGTGCCAGCAGCCAAGACGGCAGGGATCAAGACACCCAGTAC. Translation: CASSQDGRDQDTQY. The full CDR3 reads CASSQDGRDQDTQYF.

This clone was counted only a few times. Gene names and germline refer to mouse. The CDR3 goes on 1 residue after the read ends, and that part is filled in from the germline J gene. V and J are TRBV16 and TRBJ2-4, with TRBD2 identical over 7 bases. The germline V gene has CDR1 SGHSA and CDR2 FRNQAP. The CDR3 is 13 residues long. V trimming: 4 bases; J trimming: 5 bases; junction bases outside the gene matches: 3. Partial CDR3 DNA: TGTGCAAGCAGCTCCGGGGGGGGAAACACCTTGTAC. Its translation is CASSSGGGNTLY. The full CDR3 is CASSSGGGNTLYF. The variable domain in full, with the rest retrieved from reference TRBV16 and TRBJ2-4, is NAGVIQTPRHKVTGKGQEATLWCEPISGHSAVFWYRQTIVQGLEFLTYFRNQAPIDDSGMPKERFSAQMPNQSHSTLKIQSTQPQDSAVYLCASSSGGGNTLYFGAGTRLSVL.

In its sample, this clone was seen once. The gene names here belong to mouse. From the germline J gene comes the end of the CDR3, since the read stops 1 residue before it. This rearrangement joins TRBV5 to TRBJ1-4; TRBD1 might be the D (5 bases). Looked up from germline, CDR1 is LGHNA and CDR2 is YNLKQL (reference sequence). V was clipped by 1 base and J by 7 bases, with 10 bases between them. The length of the CDR3 is 14 residues. The CDR3 loop reads CASSQVGGGERLFF. The CDR3 DNA, read in part, is TGTGCCAGCAGCCAAGTGGGGGGGGGCGAAAGATTATTT.

This clone was seen more than once but under ten times. The gene symbols are mouse symbols. The CDR3 is cut off 1 residue early in the read; its end comes from the germline J gene. The gene calls are TRBV26 and TRBJ1-1, with TRBD1 identical over 7 bases. This CDR3 spans 13 amino acids. After removal of 6 bases from V and 1 base from J, the junction contained 2 bases not matched to a gene. The V gene's germline CDR1 is KGHPV and CDR2 FQNQEV (reference sequence). CDR3 sequence: CASSRDRNTEVFF. The CDR3 bases that were read are TGTGCCAGCAGCCGGGACAGAAACACAGAAGTCTTC.